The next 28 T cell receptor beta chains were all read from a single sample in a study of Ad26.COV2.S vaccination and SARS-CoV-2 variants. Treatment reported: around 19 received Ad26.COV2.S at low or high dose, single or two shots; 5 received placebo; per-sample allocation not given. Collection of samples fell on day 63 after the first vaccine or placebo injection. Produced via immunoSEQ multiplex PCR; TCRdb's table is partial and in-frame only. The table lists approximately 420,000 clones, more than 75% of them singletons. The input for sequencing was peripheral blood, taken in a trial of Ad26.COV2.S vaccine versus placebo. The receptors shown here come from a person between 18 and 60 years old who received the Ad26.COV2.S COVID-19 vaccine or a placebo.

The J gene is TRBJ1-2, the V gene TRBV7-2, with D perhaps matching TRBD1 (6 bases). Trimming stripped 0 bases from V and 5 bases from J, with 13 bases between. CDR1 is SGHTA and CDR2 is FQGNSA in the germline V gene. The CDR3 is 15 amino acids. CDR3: CASSLAWGRGYGYTF. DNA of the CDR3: TGTGCCAGCAGCTTAGCTTGGGGCAGGGGTTATGGCTACACCTTC.

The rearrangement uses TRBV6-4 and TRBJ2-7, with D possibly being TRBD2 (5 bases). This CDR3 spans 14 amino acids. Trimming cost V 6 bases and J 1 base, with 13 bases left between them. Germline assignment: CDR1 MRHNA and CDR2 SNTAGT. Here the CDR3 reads CASSSSGDSYEQYF. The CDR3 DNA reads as TGTGCCAGCAGCTCCAGCGGAGATTCCTACGAGCAGTACTTC.

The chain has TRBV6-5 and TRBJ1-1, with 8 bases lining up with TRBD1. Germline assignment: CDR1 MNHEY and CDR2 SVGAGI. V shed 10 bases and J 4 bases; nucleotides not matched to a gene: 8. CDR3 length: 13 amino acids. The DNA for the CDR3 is TGTGCCACTGACAGGGGAGGTGGCACTGAAGCTTTCTTT. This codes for CATDRGGGTEAFF.

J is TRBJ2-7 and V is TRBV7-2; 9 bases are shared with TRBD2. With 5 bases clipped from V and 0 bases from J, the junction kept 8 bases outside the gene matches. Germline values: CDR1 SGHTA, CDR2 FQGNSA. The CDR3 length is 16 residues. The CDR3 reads CASSKQAGGFSYEQYF. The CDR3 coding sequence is TGTGCCAGCAGCAAACAAGCGGGGGGCTTCTCCTACGAGCAGTACTTC.

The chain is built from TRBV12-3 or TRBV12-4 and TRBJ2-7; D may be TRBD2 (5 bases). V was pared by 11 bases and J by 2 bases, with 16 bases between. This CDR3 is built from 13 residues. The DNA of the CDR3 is TGTGCCTCCCATTCTGCGGGTACCTACGAGCAGTACTTC. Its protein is CASHSAGTYEQYF.

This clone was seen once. This chain's CDR3 is CAWSVTAAKNIQYF. CDR3 sequence (DNA): TGTGCCTGGAGTGTGACAGCAGCCAAAAACATTCAGTACTTC. This chain uses TRBV30 with TRBJ2-4, with a tentative D call TRBD1 (5 bases). CDR1 and CDR2 from the germline V gene are GTSNPN and SVGIG (reference sequence). The CDR3 sequence is 14 residues long. V was cut by 0 bases and J by 0 bases, with 6 bases left in between.

The CDR3 loop is CASSQERRLAGYEQYF. CDR3 sequence (DNA): TGCGCCAGCAGCCAAGAACGAAGGCTAGCGGGATACGAGCAGTACTTC. The chain couples TRBV4-3 to TRBJ2-7; TRBD2 agrees at 9 bases. V dropped 0 bases and J dropped 4; count of bases not matched to a gene: 7. The germline V gene encodes CDR1 LGHNA and CDR2 YSLEER. CDR3 length equals 16 residues.

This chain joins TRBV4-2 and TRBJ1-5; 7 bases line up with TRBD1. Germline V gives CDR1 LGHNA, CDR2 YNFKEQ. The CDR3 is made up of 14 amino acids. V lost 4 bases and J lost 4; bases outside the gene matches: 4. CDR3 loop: CASSLGTENQPQHF. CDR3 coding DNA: TGTGCCAGCAGCCTAGGGACAGAAAATCAGCCCCAGCATTTT.

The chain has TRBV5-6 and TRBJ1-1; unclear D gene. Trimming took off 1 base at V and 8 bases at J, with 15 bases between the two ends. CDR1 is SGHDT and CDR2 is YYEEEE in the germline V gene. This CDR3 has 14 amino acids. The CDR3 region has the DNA TGTGCCAGCAGCTTGACTATGAGCTCCGGGGAAGCTTTCTTT. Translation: CASSLTMSSGEAFF.

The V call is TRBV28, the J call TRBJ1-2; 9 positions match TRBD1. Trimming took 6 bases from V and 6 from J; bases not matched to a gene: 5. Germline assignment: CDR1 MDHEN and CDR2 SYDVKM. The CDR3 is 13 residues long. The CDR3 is CASRTGGGDGYTF. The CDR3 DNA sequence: TGTGCCAGCAGAACAGGGGGCGGTGATGGCTACACCTTC.

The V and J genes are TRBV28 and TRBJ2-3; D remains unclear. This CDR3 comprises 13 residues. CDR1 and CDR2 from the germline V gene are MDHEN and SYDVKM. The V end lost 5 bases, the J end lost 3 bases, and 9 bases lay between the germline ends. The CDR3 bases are TGTGCCAGCAGTAGCCAGCGAACAGATACGCAGTATTTT. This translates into CASSSQRTDTQYF.

The CDR3 DNA is TGTGCCAGTAGTACCTCCGGGACAGGAAGTCCATCTTTCTTT. Residues: CASSTSGTGSPSFF. This sequence joins TRBV19 and TRBJ1-1; 8 nucleotides line up with TRBD1. The CDR3 totals 14 residues. Trimming took 4 bases from V and 12 from J; bases not matched to a gene: 13. Germline V gene sequence: CDR1 LNHDA, CDR2 SQIVND (reference sequence).

CDR3 amino acids: CASSLSGRYEQYF. The CDR3 region has the DNA TGTGCCAGCAGTCTATCAGGCAGGTACGAGCAGTACTTC. The V gene is TRBV25-1, the J gene TRBJ2-7; D unclear. CDR3 length: 13 residues. CDR1 and CDR2 from the germline V gene are MGHDK and SYGVNS. Trimming pared 5 bases from V and 4 bases from J, leaving 12 bases between.

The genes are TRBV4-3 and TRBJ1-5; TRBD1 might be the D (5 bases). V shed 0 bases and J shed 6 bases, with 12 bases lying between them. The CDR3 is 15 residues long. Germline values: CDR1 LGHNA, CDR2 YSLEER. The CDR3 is CASSQDPGDGQPQHF. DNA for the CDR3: TGCGCCAGCAGCCAAGACCCGGGGGACGGTCAGCCCCAGCATTTT.

Here the CDR3 DNA reads TGTGCCAGCAGCTTAACAGGGGAAGGTAATGAGCAGTTCTTC. It specifies CASSLTGEGNEQFF. The chain couples TRBV7-3 to TRBJ2-1, with D possibly being TRBD1 (5 bases). The CDR3 is made up of 14 amino acids. Germline CDR1 is SGHTA and CDR2 is FQGTGA. V dropped 0 bases and J dropped 7 bases, with 10 bases sitting between them.

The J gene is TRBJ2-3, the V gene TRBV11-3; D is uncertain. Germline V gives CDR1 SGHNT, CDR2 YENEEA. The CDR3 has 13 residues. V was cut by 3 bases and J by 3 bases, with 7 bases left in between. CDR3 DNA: TGTGCCAGCAGCTTTGGACCAACAGATACGCAGTATTTT. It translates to CASSFGPTDTQYF.

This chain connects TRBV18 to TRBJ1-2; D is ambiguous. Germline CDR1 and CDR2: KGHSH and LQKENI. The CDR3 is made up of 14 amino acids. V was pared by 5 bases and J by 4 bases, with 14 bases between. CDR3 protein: CASSATDTSYGYTF. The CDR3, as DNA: TGTGCCAGCTCAGCCACTGACACGAGCTATGGCTACACCTTC.

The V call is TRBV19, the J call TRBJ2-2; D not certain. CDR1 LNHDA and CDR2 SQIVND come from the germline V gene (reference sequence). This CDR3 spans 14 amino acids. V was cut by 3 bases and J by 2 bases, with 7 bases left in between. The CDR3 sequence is CASSITSNTGELFF. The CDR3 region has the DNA TGTGCCAGTAGTATCACTTCTAACACCGGGGAGCTGTTTTTT.

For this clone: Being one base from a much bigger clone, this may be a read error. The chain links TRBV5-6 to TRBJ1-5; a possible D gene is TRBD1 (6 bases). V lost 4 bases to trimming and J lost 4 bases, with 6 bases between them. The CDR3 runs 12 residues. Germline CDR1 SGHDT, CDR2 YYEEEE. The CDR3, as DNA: TGTGCCAGCAGCCAGGGGAATCAGCCCCAGCATTTT. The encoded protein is CASSQGNQPQHF.

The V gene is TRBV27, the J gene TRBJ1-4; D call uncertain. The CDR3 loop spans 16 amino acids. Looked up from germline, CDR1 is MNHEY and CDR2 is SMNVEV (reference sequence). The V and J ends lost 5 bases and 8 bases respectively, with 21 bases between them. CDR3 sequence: CASSTPGEAYREKLFF. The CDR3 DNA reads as TGTGCCAGCAGTACTCCTGGGGAGGCATATCGAGAAAAACTGTTTTTT. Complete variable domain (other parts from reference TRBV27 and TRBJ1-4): EAQVTQNPRYLITVTGKKLTVTCSQNMNHEYMSWYRQDPGLGLRQIYYSMNVEVTDKGDVPEGYKVSRKEKRNFPLILESPSPNQTSLYFCASSTPGEAYREKLFFGSGTQLSVL.

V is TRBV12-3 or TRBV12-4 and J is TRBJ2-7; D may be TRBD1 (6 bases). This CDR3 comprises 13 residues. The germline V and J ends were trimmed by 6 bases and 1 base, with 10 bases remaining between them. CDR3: CASSPGQSYEQYF. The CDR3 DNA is TGTGCCAGCAGCCCCGGACAGTCCTACGAGCAGTACTTC.

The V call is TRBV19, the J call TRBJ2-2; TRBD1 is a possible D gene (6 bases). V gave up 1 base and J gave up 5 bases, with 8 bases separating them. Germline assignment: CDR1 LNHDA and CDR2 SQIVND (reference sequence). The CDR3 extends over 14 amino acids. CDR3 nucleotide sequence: TGTGCCAGTAGTATAGGACAGGCGACCGGGGAGCTGTTTTTT. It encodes CASSIGQATGELFF.

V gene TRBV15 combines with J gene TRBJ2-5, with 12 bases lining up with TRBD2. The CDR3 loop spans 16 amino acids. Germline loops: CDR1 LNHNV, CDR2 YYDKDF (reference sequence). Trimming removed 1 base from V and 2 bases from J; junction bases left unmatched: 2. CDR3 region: CATSRGLAGAQETQYF. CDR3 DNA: TGTGCCACCAGCAGAGGACTAGCGGGGGCTCAAGAGACCCAGTACTTC.

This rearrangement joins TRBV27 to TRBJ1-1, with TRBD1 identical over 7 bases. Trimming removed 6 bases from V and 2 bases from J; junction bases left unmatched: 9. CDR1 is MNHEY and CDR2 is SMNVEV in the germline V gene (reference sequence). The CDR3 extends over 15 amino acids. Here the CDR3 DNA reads TGTGCCAGCAGGAATAGGACAGGCCTTAACACTGAAGCTTTCTTT. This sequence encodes CASRNRTGLNTEAFF.

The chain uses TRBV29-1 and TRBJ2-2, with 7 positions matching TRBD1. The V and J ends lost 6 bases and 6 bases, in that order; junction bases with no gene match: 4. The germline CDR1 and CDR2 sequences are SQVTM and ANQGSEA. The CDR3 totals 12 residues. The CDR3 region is CSVDRAPGELFF. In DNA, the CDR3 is TGCAGCGTAGACAGGGCCCCCGGGGAGCTGTTTTTT.

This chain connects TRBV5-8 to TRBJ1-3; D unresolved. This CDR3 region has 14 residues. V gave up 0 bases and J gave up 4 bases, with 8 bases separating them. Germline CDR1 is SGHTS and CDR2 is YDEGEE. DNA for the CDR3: TGTGCCAGCAGCTTGGCTTCAGCCGGAAACACCATATATTTT. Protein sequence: CASSLASAGNTIYF.

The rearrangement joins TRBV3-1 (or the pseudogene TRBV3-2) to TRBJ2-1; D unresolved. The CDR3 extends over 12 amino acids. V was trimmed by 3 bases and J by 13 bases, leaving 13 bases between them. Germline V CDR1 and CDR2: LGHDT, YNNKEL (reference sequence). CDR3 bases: TGTGCCAGCAGCCACGCAGACGGGCGCCAGTTCTTC. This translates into CASSHADGRQFF.

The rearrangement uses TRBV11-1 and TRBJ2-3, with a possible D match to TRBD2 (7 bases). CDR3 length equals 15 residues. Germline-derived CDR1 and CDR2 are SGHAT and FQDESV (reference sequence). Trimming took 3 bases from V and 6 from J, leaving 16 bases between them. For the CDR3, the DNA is TGTGCCAGCAGCTTGTTTGGGACTACAGGGGATACGCAGTATTTT. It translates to CASSLFGTTGDTQYF.